The clone carrying this TCR beta chain has more than one count but fewer than ten. What it binds is unknown. The data stem from a study of T cells after yellow fever vaccination. Study-wide findings and caveats: Once the booster was given, most primary-vaccination clones reappeared, at approximately 97% for CD4 and roughly 86% for CD8. FACS-sorted repertoires could harbor abundant contaminating bulk-population clonotypes.

The 5'RACE template-switching step produced TCR cDNA and added a universal primer site and UMIs. In TCRdb, the 5' RACE reads were re-called with MiXCR into one record per CDR3 protein. The sample yields 500,000 to 700,000 distinct CDR3 sequences, under 25% seen once. The CDR3 has 14 amino acids. Germline V gives CDR1 SEHNR, CDR2 FQNEAQ (reference sequence). V shed 7 bases, J shed 6 bases, and the junction held 5 bases outside the gene matches. The TCR comes from a man between 25 and 39 years old who received the YFV17D yellow fever vaccine. The chain joins TRBV7-9 to TRBJ1-6; 8 positions match TRBD1. The sample was PBMCs, taken 15 days after the yellow fever booster vaccination. The CDR3 here is CASTIDRGNSPLHF. In DNA, the CDR3 is TGTGCCAGCACCATCGACAGGGGTAATTCACCCCTCCACTTT. The full variable domain, rest sourced from reference TRBV7-9 and TRBJ1-6, is DTGVSQNPRHKITKRGQNVTFRCDPISEHNRLYWYRQTLGQGPEFLTYFQNEAQLEKSRLLSDRFSAERPKGSFSTLEIQRTEQGDSAMYLCASTIDRGNSPLHFGNGTRLTVT.